The source of this T cell receptor beta chain is a study of CD8 T cells in Susac syndrome. Overall study results and limits: Regarding the TCR sequencing and HLA analysis, the study admitted that a relatively small number of individuals were involved.

Trimming left V 4 bases short and J 2 bases short, with 15 bases between. The CDR3 covers 17 residues. Germline CDR1 reads LGHDT; CDR2 reads YNNKEL (reference sequence). As to this clonotype: Antigen specificity is unknown.

CD8+ and CD4+ T cells from blood underwent TCR beta sequencing. Multiple sclerosis controls were treatment-naive patients with stable or active relapsing-remitting disease. Reverse transcription of 0.5 to 1 ug RNA was performed with random hexamers. TCR beta CDR3 was amplified by immunoSEQ multiplex PCR. This amplification extended across 54 Vbeta and 13 Jbeta segments. One entry per CDR3 protein results from TCRdb running MiXCR on the immunoSEQ multiplex PCR reads. This sample has roughly 330,000 distinct CDR3 sequences, with 92% found just once. The TCR sequence derives from a human donor with multiple sclerosis. What was sequenced was CD4+ T cells from PBMCs. This chain uses TRBV3-1 with TRBJ2-6, with D perhaps matching TRBD2 (5 bases). CDR3 sequence reads: CASSPSLHGAGANVLTF. The CDR3 DNA reads as TGTGCCAGCAGCCCGAGCCTTCACGGGGCTGGGGCCAACGTCCTGACTTTC.